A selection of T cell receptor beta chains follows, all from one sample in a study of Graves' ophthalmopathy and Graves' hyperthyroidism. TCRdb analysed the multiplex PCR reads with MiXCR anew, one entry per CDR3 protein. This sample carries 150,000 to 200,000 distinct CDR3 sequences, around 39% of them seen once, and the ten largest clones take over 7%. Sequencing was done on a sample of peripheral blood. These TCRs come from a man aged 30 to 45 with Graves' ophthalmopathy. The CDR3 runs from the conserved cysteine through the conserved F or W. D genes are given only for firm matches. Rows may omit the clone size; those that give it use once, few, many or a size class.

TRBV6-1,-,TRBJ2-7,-,CASKSDEQYF,TGTGCCAGCAAGTCTGACGAGCAGTACTTC
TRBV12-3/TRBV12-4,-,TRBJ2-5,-,CASSLRAGRQETQYF,TGTGCCAGCAGTTTAAGGGCGGGTAGACAAGAGACCCAGTACTTC
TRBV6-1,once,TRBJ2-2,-,CASRRAGVGPGELFF,TGTGCCAGCAGGCGAGCAGGGGTTGGTCCCGGGGAGCTGTTTTTT
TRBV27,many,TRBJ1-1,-,CASSPRGGGPTEAFF,TGTGCCAGCAGTCCGCGAGGTGGTGGGCCCACTGAAGCTTTCTTT
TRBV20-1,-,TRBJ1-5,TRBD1,CSARYQGAGQPQHF,TGCAGTGCTAGGTACCAGGGGGCGGGTCAGCCCCAGCATTTT
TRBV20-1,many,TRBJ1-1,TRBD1,CSAKAGGEAFF,TGCAGTGCTAAAGCAGGGGGCGAAGCTTTCTTT
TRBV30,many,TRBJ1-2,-,CAWNRGTAHGYTF,TGTGCCTGGAACCGTGGGACGGCCCATGGCTACACCTTC
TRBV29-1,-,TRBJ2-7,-,CSVGGGVSYEQYF,TGCAGCGTTGGTGGCGGGGTCTCCTACGAGCAGTACTTC
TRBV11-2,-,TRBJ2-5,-,CASSEEGETQYF,TGTGCCAGCAGCGAGGAGGGAGAGACCCAGTACTTC
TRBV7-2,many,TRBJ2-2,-,CASSLGRRGGELFF,TGTGCCAGCAGCTTGGGACGCCGGGGCGGGGAGCTGTTTTTT